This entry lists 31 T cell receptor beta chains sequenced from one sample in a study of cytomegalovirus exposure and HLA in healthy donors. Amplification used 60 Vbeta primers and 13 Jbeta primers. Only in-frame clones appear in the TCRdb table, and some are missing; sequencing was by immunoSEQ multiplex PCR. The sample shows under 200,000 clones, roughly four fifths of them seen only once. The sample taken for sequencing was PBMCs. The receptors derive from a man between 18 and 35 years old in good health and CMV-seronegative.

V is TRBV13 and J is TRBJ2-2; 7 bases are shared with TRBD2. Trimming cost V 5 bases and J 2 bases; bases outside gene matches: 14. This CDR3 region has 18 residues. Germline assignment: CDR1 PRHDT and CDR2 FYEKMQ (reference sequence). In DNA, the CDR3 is TGTGCCAGCAGCCCACCTGGGGAGGGGATTTTTAACACCGGGGAGCTGTTTTTT. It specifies CASSPPGEGIFNTGELFF. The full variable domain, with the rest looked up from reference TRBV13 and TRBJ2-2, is AAGVIQSPRHLIKEKRETATLKCYPIPRHDTVYWYQQGPGQDPQFLISFYEKMQSDKGSIPDRFSAQQFSDYHSELNMSSLELGDSALYFCASSPPGEGIFNTGELFFGEGSRLTVL.

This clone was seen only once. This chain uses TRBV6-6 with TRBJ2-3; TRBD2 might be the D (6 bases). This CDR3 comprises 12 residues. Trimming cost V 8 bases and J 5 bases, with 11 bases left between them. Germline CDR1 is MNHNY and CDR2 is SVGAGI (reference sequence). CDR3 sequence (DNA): TGTGCCAGCGGGACTTGGGAAGATACGCAGTATTTT. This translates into CASGTWEDTQYF.

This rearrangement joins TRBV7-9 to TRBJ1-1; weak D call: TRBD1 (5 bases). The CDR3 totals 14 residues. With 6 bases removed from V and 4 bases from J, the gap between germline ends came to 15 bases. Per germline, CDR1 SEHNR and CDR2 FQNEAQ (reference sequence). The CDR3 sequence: CASSPSGGSTEAFF. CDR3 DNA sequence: TGTGCCAGCAGTCCTAGTGGGGGGAGCACTGAAGCTTTCTTT.

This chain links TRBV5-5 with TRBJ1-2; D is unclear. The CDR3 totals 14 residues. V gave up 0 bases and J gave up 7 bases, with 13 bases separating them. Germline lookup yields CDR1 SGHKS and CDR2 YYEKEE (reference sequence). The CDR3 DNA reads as TGTGCCAGCAGCTTGGCCTCACGAGCGGCTGGCTACACCTTC. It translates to CASSLASRAAGYTF.

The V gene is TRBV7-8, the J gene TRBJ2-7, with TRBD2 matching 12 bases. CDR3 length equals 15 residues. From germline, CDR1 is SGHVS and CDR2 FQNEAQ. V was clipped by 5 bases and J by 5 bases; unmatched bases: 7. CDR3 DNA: TGTGCCAGCAGCCTTCCTAGCGGGAGGGCCCACGAGCAGTACTTC. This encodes CASSLPSGRAHEQYF.

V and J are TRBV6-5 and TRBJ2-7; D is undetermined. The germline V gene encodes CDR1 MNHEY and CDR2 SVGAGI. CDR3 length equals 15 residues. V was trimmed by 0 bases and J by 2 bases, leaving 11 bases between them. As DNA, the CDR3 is TGTGCCAGCAGTTACTCGGAAGCGTCCCCCTACGAGCAGTACTTC. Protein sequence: CASSYSEASPYEQYF.

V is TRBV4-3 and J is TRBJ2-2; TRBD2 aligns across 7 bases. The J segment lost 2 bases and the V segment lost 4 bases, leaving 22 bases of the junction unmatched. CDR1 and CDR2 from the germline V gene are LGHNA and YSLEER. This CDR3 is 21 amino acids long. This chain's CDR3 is CASSPRPIPGGLVLNTGELFF. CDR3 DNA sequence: TGCGCCAGCAGCCCCCGACCCATCCCCGGTGGACTAGTTCTTAACACCGGGGAGCTGTTTTTT.

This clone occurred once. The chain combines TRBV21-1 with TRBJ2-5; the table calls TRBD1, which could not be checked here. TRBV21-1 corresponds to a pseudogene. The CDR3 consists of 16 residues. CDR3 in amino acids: CASRKRQVPPQETQYF. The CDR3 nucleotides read TGTGCCAGCCGCAAACGTCAGGTACCACCACAAGAGACCCAGTACTTC.

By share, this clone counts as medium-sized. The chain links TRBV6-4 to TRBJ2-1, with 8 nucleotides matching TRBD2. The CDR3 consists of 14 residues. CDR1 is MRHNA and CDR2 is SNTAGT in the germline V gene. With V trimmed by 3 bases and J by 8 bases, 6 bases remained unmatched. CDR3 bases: TGTGCCAGCAGTGAAGCGGGAGCGGAGGATGAGCAGTTCTTC. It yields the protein CASSEAGAEDEQFF.

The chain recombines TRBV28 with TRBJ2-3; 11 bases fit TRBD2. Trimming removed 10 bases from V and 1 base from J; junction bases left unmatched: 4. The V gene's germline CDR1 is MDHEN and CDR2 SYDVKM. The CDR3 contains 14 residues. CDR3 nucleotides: TGTGCCACCCGACTAGCGGGACGCACAGATACGCAGTATTTT. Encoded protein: CATRLAGRTDTQYF.

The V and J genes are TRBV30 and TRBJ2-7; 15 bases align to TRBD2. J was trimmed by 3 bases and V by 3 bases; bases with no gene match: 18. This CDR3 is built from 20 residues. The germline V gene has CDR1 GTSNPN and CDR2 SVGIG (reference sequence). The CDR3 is CAWRPTSGTSGRLLLYEQYF. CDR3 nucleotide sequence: TGTGCCTGGAGACCCACCTCCGGGACTAGCGGGAGGTTACTACTCTACGAGCAGTACTTC.

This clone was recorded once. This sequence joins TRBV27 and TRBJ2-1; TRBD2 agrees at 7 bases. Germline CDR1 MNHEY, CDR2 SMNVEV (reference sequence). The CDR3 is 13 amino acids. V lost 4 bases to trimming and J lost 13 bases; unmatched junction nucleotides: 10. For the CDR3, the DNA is TGTGCCAGCAGTTCCGGACTAGTCTTACCCCAGTTCTTC. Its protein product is CASSSGLVLPQFF.

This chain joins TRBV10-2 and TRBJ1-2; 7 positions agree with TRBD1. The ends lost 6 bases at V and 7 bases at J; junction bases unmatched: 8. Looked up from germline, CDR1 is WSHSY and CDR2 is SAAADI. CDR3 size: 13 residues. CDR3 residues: CASSLDREGGYTF. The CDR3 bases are TGCGCCAGCAGCCTCGACAGGGAAGGTGGCTACACCTTC.

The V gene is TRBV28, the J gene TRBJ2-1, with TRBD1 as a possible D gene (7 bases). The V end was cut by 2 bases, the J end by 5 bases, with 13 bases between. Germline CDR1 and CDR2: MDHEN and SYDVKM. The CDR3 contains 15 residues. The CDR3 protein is CASSLGGGEHNEQFF. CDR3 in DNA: TGTGCCAGCAGTTTAGGAGGGGGCGAGCACAATGAGCAGTTCTTC.

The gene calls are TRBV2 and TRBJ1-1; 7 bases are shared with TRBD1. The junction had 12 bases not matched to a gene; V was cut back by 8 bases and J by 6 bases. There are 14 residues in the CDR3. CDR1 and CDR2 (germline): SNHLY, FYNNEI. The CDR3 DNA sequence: TGTGCCAGCGAGACGACAGGGTGGTTGTCTGAAGCTTTCTTT. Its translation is CASETTGWLSEAFF.

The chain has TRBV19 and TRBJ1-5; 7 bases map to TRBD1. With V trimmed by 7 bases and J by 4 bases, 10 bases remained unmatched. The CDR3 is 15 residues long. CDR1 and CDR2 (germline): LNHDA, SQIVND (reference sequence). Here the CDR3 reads CASKRGAGGNQPQHF. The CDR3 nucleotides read TGTGCCAGTAAAAGGGGGGCAGGGGGAAATCAGCCCCAGCATTTT.

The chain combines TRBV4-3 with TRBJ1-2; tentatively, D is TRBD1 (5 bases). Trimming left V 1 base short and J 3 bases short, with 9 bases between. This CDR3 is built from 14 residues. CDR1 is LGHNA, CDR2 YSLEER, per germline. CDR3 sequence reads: CASSQGGWDYGYTF. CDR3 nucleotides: TGCGCCAGCAGCCAAGGGGGCTGGGACTATGGCTACACCTTC.

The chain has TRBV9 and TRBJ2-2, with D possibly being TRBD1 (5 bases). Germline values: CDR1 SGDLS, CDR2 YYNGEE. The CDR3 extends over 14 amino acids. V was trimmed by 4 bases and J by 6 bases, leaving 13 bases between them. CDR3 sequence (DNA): TGTGCCAGCAGCCTGACAGATTTCGCCGGGGAGCTGTTTTTT. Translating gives CASSLTDFAGELFF.

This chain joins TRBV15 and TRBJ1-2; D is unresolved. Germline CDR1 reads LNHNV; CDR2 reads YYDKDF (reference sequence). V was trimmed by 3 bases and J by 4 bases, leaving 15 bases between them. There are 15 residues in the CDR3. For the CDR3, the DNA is TGTGCCACCAGCAGGGGAGAGGACGCGAGCTATGGCTACACCTTC. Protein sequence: CATSRGEDASYGYTF.

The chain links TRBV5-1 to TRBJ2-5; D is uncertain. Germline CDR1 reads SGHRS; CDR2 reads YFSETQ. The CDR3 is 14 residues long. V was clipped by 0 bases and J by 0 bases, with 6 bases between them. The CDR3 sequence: CASSLGLDQETQYF. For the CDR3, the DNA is TGCGCCAGCAGCTTGGGTCTCGACCAAGAGACCCAGTACTTC. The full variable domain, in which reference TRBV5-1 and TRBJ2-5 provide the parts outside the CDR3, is KAGVTQTPRYLIKTRGQQVTLSCSPISGHRSVSWYQQTPGQGLQFLFEYFSETQRNKGNFPGRFSGRQFSNSRSEMNVSTLELGDSALYLCASSLGLDQETQYFGPGTRLLVL.

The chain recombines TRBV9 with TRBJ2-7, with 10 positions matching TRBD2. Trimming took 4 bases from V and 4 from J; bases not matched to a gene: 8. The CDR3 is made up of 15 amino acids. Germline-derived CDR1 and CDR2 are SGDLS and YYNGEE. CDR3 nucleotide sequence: TGTGCCAGCAGCCCAGGGGGGACTAGCGCTTACGAGCAGTACTTC. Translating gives CASSPGGTSAYEQYF.

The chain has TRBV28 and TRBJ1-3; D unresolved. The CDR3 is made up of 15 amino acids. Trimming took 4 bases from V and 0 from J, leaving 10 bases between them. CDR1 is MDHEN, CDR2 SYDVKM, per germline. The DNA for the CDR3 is TGTGCCAGCAGTTCACTATGGAGCTCTGGAAACACCATATATTTT. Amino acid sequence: CASSSLWSSGNTIYF.

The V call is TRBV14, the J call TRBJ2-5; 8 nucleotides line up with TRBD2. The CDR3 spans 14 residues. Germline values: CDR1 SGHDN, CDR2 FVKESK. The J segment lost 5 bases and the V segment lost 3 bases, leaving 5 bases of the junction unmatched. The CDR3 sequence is CASSQLGREETQYF. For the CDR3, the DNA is TGTGCCAGCAGCCAGCTCGGGAGGGAGGAGACCCAGTACTTC. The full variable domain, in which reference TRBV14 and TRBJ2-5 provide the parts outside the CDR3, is EAGVTQFPSHSVIEKGQTVTLRCDPISGHDNLYWYRRVMGKEIKFLLHFVKESKQDESGMPNNRFLAERTGGTYSTLKVQPAELEDSGVYFCASSQLGREETQYFGPGTRLLVL.

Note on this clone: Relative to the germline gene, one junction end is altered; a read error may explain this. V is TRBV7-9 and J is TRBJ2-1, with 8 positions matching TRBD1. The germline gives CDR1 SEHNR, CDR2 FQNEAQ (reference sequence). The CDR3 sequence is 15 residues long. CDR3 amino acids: CSSSLSGGPYNEQFF. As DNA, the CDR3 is TGTTCCAGCAGCTTATCAGGGGGCCCTTACAATGAGCAGTTCTTC.

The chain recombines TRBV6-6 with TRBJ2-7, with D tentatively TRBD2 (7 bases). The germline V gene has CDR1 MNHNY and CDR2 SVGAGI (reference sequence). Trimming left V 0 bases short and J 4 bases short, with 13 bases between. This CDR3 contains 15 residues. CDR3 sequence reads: CASSYSGGGGYEQYF. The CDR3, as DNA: TGTGCCAGCAGTTACTCGGGGGGGGGCGGGTACGAGCAGTACTTC.

The CDR3 region is CASSGTSGVGGTDTQYF. In nucleotides, the CDR3 is TGTGCCAGCAGCGGGACTAGCGGGGTAGGAGGCACAGATACGCAGTATTTT. The rearrangement joins TRBV6-4 to TRBJ2-3; 13 nucleotides match TRBD2. The germline gives CDR1 MRHNA, CDR2 SNTAGT. J lost 1 base, V lost 6 bases, and 7 bases had no gene match. The CDR3 covers 17 residues.

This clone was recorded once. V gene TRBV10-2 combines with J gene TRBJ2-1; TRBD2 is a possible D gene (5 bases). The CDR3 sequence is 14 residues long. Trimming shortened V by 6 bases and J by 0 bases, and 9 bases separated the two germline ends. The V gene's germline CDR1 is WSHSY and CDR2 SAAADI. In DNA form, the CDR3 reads TGCGCCAGCAGGGACTCAAGCTCCTACAATGAGCAGTTCTTC. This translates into CASRDSSSYNEQFF.

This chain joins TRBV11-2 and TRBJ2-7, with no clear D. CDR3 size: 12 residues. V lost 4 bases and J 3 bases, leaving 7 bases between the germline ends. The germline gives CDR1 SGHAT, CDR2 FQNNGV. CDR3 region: CASSSAYYEQYF. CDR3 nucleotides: TGTGCCAGCAGCTCCGCCTACTACGAGCAGTACTTC.

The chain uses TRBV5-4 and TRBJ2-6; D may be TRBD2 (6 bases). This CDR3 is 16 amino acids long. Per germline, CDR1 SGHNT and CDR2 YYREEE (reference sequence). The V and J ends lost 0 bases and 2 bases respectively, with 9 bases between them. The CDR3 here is CASSLGGATGANVLTF. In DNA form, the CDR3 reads TGTGCCAGCAGCTTGGGCGGGGCAACTGGGGCCAACGTCCTGACTTTC.

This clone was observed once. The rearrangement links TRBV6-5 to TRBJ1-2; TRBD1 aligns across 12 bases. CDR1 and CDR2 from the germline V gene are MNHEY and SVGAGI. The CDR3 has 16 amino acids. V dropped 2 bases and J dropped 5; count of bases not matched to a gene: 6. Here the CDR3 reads CASSYAGTGGLYGYTF. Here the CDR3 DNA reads TGTGCCAGCAGTTACGCCGGGACAGGGGGCTTATATGGCTACACCTTC.

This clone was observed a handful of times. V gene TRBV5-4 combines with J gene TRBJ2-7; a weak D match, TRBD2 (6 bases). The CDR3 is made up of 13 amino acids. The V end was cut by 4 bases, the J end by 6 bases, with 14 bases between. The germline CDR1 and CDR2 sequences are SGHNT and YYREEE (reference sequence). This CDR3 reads CASSPRESGEQYF. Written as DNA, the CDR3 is TGTGCCAGCAGCCCCCGGGAGTCTGGCGAGCAGTACTTC.